Below, 10 T cell receptor beta chains from the same sample are listed, as sequenced in a study of blood T cell repertoires in COVID-19. Clones were sequenced by immunoSEQ multiplex PCR, and TCRdb holds only the in-frame ones, with some missing. The table has about 120,000 clones, about 70% seen once. Sequencing was carried out using peripheral blood. The receptors derive from a man between 60 and 75 years old with acute or convalescent COVID-19.

The chain joins TRBV5-1 to TRBJ1-5; D unresolved. Deletions cut 4 bases from V and 4 bases from J, with 12 bases between. The CDR3 spans 14 residues. The V gene's germline CDR1 is SGHRS and CDR2 YFSETQ. CDR3 sequence: CASSTTFGNQPQHF. The DNA of the CDR3 is TGCGCCAGCAGCACGACGTTCGGGAATCAGCCCCAGCATTTT.

V is TRBV20-1 and J is TRBJ2-1; TRBD2 matches 10 bases. CDR1 DFQATT and CDR2 SNEGSKA come from the germline V gene (reference sequence). The V segment lost 3 bases and the J segment 7 bases; nucleotides outside the gene matches: 15. This CDR3 comprises 17 residues. CDR3 protein: CSASLNPPSGSFNEQFF. The CDR3 nucleotides read TGCAGTGCTAGTCTCAACCCCCCTAGCGGGAGTTTTAATGAGCAGTTCTTC.

This clone has more than one count but fewer than ten. In nucleotides, the CDR3 is TGTGCCAGCAGCCTTCTGGGACAGGGAACCATTAACTATGGCTACACCTTC. Encoded protein: CASSLLGQGTINYGYTF. This sequence joins TRBV13 and TRBJ1-2; 9 positions match TRBD1. The CDR3 has 17 amino acids. Germline CDR1 reads PRHDT; CDR2 reads FYEKMQ (reference sequence). V lost 5 bases and J lost 1; bases outside the gene matches: 11.

The chain couples TRBV6-6 to TRBJ2-2; 8 nucleotides match TRBD1. J was trimmed by 15 bases and V by 5 bases; bases with no gene match: 8. Germline V gives CDR1 MNHNY, CDR2 SVGAGI (reference sequence). CDR3 length: 12 residues. As DNA, the CDR3 is TGTGCCAGCAGTCAGACAGGGGAGTCGGTGTTTTTT. Translation: CASSQTGESVFF.

The CDR3: CASFSGQGSRSGANVLTF. CDR3 in DNA: TGTGCCAGCTTCTCGGGACAGGGCTCTAGATCTGGGGCCAACGTCCTGACTTTC. The J gene is TRBJ2-6, the V gene TRBV18, with 9 positions matching TRBD1. The V and J ends lost 7 bases and 1 base, in that order; junction bases with no gene match: 11. The CDR3 has 18 residues. Germline CDR1 and CDR2: KGHSH and LQKENI.

V and J are TRBV24-1 and TRBJ2-2; TRBD1 matches at 12 bases. The CDR3 has 17 amino acids. Germline V lookup: CDR1 KGHDR, CDR2 SFDVKD. Trimming at V came to 4 bases and at J to 5 bases, leaving 7 bases not matched to a gene. The CDR3 DNA reads TGTGCCACCAGTGACCCCGGGACAGGGGGCTTTACCGGGGAGCTGTTTTTT. It is translated as CATSDPGTGGFTGELFF.

V and J are TRBV5-1 and TRBJ2-7, with no clear D. The CDR3 has 12 amino acids. With 8 bases removed from V and 0 bases from J, the gap between germline ends came to 9 bases. The germline V gene encodes CDR1 SGHRS and CDR2 YFSETQ. The CDR3 sequence: CASGQNSYEQYF. The CDR3 DNA reads as TGCGCCAGTGGGCAGAACTCCTACGAGCAGTACTTC. Complete variable domain (other parts from reference TRBV5-1 and TRBJ2-7): KAGVTQTPRYLIKTRGQQVTLSCSPISGHRSVSWYQQTPGQGLQFLFEYFSETQRNKGNFPGRFSGRQFSNSRSEMNVSTLELGDSALYLCASGQNSYEQYFGPGTRLTVT.

This chain joins TRBV24-1 and TRBJ1-2, with no clear D. CDR1 KGHDR and CDR2 SFDVKD come from the germline V gene. V shed 4 bases and J shed 7 bases, with 18 bases lying between them. CDR3 size: 15 residues. The CDR3 region has the DNA TGTGCCACCAGTGACCCCGGGAACCCAACGGCTGGCTACACCTTC. It specifies CATSDPGNPTAGYTF.

The gene calls are TRBV24-1 and TRBJ1-2, with 10 bases fitting TRBD1. The CDR3 loop spans 15 amino acids. Germline V lookup: CDR1 KGHDR, CDR2 SFDVKD. V gave up 4 bases and J gave up 5 bases; unmatched junction bases: 6. The CDR3 reads CATSDSGTGVYGYTF. The CDR3 coding sequence is TGTGCCACCAGTGACTCCGGGACAGGGGTTTATGGCTACACCTTC.

The chain links TRBV20-1 to TRBJ1-1, with a tentative D call TRBD1 (6 bases). Germline loops: CDR1 DFQATT, CDR2 SNEGSKA (reference sequence). Between the trimmed V and J ends, which lost 6 bases and 5 bases, there was a span of 10 bases. The CDR3 is made up of 11 amino acids. The CDR3 region is CSANRDTEAFF. The CDR3 DNA reads TGCAGTGCCAACAGGGATACTGAAGCTTTCTTT.